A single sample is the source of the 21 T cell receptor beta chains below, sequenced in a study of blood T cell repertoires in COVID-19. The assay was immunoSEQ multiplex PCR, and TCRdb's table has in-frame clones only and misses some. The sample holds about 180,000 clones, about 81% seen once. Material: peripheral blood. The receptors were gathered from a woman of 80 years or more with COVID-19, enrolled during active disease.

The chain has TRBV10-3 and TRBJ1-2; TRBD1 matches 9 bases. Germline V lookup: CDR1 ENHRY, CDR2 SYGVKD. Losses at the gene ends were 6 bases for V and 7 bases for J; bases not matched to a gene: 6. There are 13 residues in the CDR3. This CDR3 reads CAIRGQGEAGYTF. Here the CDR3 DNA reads TGTGCCATCAGGGGACAGGGTGAGGCTGGCTACACCTTC.

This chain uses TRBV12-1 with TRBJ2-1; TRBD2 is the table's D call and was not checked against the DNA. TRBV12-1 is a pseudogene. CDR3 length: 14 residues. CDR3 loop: CEGSGRALYNEQFF. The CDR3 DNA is TGTGAGGGCAGCGGGAGGGCACTCTACAATGAGCAGTTCTTC.

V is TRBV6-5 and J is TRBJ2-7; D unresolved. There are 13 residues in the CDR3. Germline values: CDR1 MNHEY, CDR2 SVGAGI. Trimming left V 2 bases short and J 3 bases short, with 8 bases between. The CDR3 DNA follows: TGTGCCAGCAGTTACGGGCAGCACTACGAGCAGTACTTC. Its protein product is CASSYGQHYEQYF.

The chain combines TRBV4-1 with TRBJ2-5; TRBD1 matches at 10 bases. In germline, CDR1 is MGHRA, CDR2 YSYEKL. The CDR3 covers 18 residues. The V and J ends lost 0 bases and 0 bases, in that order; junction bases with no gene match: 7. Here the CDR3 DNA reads TGCGCCAGCAGCCAAGAAGACAGGGGGCTGGTGTACCAAGAGACCCAGTACTTC. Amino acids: CASSQEDRGLVYQETQYF.

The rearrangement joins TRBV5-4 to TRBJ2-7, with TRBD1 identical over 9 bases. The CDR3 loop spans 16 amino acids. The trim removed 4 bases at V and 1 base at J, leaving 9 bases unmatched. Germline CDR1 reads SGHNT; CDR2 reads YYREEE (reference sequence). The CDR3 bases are TGTGCCAGCAGCCCCGGACAGGGGATGAGATCCTACGAGCAGTACTTC. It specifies CASSPGQGMRSYEQYF.

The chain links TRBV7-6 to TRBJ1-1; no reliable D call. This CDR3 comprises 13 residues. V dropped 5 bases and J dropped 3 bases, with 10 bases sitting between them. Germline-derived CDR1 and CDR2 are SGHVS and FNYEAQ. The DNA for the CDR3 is TGTGCCAGCAGCCCCATAGAGGACACTGAAGCTTTCTTT. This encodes CASSPIEDTEAFF.

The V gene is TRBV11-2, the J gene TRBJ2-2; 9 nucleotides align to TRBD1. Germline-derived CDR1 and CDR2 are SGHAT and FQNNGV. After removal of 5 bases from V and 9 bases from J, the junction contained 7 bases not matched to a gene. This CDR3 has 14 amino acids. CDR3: CASSSPGTGWELFF. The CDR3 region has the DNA TGTGCCAGCAGCAGCCCAGGGACAGGGTGGGAGCTGTTTTTT.

The CDR3 DNA reads TGTGCCAGCGAGACGGCAGGGGGGGAGCAGTACTTC. It encodes CASETAGGEQYF. J is TRBJ2-7 and V is TRBV9, with D tentatively TRBD1 (7 bases). The V end lost 7 bases, the J end lost 7 bases, and 15 bases lay between the germline ends. Looked up from germline, CDR1 is SGDLS and CDR2 is YYNGEE. The CDR3 runs 12 residues. Looking up the rest from reference TRBV9 and TRBJ2-7 gives the full variable domain: DSGVTQTPKHLITATGQRVTLRCSPRSGDLSVYWYQQSLDQGLQFLIQYYNGEERAKGNILERFSAQQFPDLHSELNLSSLELGDSALYFCASETAGGEQYFGPGTRLTVT.

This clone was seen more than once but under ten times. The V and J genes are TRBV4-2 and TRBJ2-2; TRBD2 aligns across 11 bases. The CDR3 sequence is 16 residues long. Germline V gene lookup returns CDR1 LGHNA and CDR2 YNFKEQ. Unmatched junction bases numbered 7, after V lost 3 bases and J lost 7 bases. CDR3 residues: CASSHNSGRDSGELFF. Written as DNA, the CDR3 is TGTGCCAGCAGCCATAATAGCGGGAGGGACAGCGGGGAGCTGTTTTTT.

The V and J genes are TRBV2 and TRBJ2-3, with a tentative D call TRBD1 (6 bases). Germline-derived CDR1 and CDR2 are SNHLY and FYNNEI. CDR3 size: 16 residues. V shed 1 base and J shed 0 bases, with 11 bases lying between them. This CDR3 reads CASSEGGTPSTDTQYF. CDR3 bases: TGTGCCAGCAGTGAAGGTGGGACACCCAGCACAGATACGCAGTATTTT.

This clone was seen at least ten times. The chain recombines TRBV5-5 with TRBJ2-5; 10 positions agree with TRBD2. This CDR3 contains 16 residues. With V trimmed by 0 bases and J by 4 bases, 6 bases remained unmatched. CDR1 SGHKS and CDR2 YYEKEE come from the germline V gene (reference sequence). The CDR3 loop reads CASSLELAGGRETQYF. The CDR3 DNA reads TGTGCCAGCAGCTTGGAATTAGCGGGAGGTAGAGAGACCCAGTACTTC.

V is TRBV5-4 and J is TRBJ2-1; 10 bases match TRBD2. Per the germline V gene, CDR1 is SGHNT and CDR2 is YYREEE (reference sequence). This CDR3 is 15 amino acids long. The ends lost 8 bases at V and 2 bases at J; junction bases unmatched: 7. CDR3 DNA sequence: TGTGCCAGGCTTAGCGGGAGGCTCCCCTACAATGAGCAGTTCTTC. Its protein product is CARLSGRLPYNEQFF.

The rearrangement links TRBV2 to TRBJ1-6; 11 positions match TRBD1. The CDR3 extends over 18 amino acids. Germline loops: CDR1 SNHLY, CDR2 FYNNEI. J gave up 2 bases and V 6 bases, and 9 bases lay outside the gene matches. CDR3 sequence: CASSPGQGEETYNSPLHF. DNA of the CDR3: TGTGCCAGCAGCCCGGGACAGGGGGAAGAAACCTATAATTCACCCCTCCACTTT.

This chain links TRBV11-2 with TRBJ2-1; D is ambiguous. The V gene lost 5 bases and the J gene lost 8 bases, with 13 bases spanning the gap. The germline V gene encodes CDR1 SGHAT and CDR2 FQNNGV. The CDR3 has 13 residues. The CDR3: CASSPAASHEQFF. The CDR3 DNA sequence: TGTGCCAGCAGCCCGGCGGCTTCGCATGAGCAGTTCTTC.

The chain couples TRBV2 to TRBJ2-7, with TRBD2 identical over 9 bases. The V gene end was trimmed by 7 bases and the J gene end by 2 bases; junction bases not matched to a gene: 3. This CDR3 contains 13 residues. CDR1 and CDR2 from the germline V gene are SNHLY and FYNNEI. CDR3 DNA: TGTGCCAGCACCTCTAGCGGGACCTACGAGCAGTACTTC. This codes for CASTSSGTYEQYF.

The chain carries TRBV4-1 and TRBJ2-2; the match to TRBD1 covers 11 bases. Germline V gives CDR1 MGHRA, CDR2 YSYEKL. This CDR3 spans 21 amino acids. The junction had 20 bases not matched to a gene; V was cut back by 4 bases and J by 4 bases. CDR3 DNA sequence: TGCGCCAGCAGCCCCCAAATCCGGGACAGGGGGGGCGCCGGGGTCACCGGGGAGCTGTTTTTT. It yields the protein CASSPQIRDRGGAGVTGELFF.

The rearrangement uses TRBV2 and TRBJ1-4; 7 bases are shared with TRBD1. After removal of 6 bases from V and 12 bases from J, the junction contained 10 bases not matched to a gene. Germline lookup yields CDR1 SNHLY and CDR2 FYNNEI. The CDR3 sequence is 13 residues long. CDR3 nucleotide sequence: TGTGCCAGCAGATTGGGACAGCCTTTAGAACTGTTTTTT. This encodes CASRLGQPLELFF.

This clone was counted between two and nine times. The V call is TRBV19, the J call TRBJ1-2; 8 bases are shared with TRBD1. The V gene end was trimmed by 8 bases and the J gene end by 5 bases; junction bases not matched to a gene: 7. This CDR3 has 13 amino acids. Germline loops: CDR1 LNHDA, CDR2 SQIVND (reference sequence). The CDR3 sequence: CASLRTGSYGYTF. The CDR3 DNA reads TGTGCCAGTCTCAGGACAGGGTCATATGGCTACACCTTC. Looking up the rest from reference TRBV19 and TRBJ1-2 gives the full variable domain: DGGITQSPKYLFRKEGQNVTLSCEQNLNHDAMYWYRQDPGQGLRLIYYSQIVNDFQKGDIAEGYSVSREKKESFPLTVTSAQKNPTAFYLCASLRTGSYGYTFGSGTRLTVV.

The chain's CDR3 is CATSRDLAGGTWIYGYTF. The DNA of the CDR3 is TGTGCCACCAGCAGAGATCTGGCAGGGGGCACTTGGATCTATGGCTACACCTTC. J is TRBJ1-2 and V is TRBV15; 8 nucleotides line up with TRBD1. Germline loops: CDR1 LNHNV, CDR2 YYDKDF (reference sequence). The CDR3 has 18 amino acids. The J segment lost 4 bases and the V segment lost 0 bases, leaving 13 bases of the junction unmatched.

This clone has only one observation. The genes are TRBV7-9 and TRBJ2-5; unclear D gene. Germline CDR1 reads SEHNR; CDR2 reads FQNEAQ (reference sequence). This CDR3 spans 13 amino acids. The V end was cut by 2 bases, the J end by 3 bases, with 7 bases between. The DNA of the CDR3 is TGTGCCAGCAGCTTACACACTAAAGAGACCCAGTACTTC. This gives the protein CASSLHTKETQYF.

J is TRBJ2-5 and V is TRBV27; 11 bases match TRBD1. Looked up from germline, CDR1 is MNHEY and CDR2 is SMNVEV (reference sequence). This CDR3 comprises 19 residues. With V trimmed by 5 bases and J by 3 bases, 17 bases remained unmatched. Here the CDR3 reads CASSPRTGGYLASEETQYF. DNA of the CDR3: TGTGCCAGCAGTCCCCGGACAGGGGGCTACCTAGCTTCCGAAGAGACCCAGTACTTC.